The clone carrying this T cell receptor beta chain has a single count. Its matching antigen is unknown. This entry comes from a study of cytomegalovirus exposure and HLA in healthy donors. Findings and caveats of the study: The records held CMV serostatus as the only immune exposure information. Upon later analysis, HLA-associated TCR beta chains proved more clonally expanded than other, equally common chains. Cytomegalovirus association was listed for approximately 150 TCR beta chains.

Primers: 60 Vbeta forward and 13 Jbeta reverse. TCRdb keeps only in-frame clones here, not all; method: immunoSEQ multiplex PCR. This repertoire shows around 120,000 clones, roughly 80% found once; its top ten account for 4%. Trimming stripped 3 bases from V and 0 bases from J, with 8 bases between. The CDR3 is 14 amino acids. Germline CDR1 reads SGHVS; CDR2 reads FNYEAQ. The sample taken for sequencing was PBMCs. This receptor was taken from a woman aged 40 to 49 in good health and CMV-seronegative. The chain combines TRBV7-6 with TRBJ1-1; TRBD1 might be the D (5 bases). CDR3 loop: CASSFGQMNTEAFF. The CDR3 DNA is TGTGCCAGCAGCTTCGGACAAATGAACACTGAAGCTTTCTTT. The complete variable domain, with remaining parts taken from reference TRBV7-6 and TRBJ1-1, reads GAGVSQSPRYKVTKRGQDVALRCDPISGHVSLYWYRQALGQGPEFLTYFNYEAQQDKSGLPNDRFSAERPEGSISTLTIQRTEQRDSAMYRCASSFGQMNTEAFFGQGTRLTVV.